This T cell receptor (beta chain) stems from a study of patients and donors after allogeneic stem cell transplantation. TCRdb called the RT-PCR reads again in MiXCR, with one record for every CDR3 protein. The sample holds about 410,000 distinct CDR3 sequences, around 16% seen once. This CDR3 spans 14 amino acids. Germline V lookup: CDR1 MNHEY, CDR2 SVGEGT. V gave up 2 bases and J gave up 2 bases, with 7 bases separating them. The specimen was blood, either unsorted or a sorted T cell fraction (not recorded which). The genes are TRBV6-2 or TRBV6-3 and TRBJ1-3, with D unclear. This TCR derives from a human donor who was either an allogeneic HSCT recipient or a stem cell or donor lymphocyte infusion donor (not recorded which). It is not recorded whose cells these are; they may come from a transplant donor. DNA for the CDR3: TGTGCCAGCAGTTACGAGGCAACTGGAAACACCATATATTTT. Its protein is CASSYEATGNTIYF.